A single sample is the source of the 26 T cell receptor beta chains below, sequenced in a study of T cells in Graves' hyperthyroidism and ophthalmopathy. TCR beta CDR3 regions were amplified from RNA. Primed by the HTBI set, a first-round RT-PCR was run on the TCR CDR3. Via MiXCR, TCRdb re-called the multiplex PCR reads, giving one row per CDR3 protein. The data hold 380,000 or so distinct CDR3 sequences, with about 13% observed a single time. Sequencing input: blood. The receptors stem from a man younger than 40 with Graves' hyperthyroidism that later progressed to Graves' ophthalmopathy.

This clonotype was picked up many times. The genes are TRBV2 and TRBJ1-2; 9 bases fit TRBD1. CDR1 and CDR2 from the germline V gene are SNHLY and FYNNEI. V lost 5 bases to trimming and J lost 6 bases; unmatched junction nucleotides: 4. The length of the CDR3 is 13 residues. DNA of the CDR3: TGTGCCAGCAGTCCCGGGACAGGGAATGGCTACACCTTC. Its translation: CASSPGTGNGYTF.

Of note for this clonotype: This is likely a read error, given that the CDR3 carries no conserved phenylalanine or tryptophan at its end. The genes are TRBV7-2 and TRBJ1-1; D is ambiguous. Trimming took 0 bases from V and 1 from J, leaving 6 bases between them. Germline loops: CDR1 SGHTA, CDR2 FQGNSA. The CDR3 contains 14 residues. The CDR3: CASSLARGNTEAFL. CDR3 DNA: TGTGCCAGCAGCTTAGCGCGGGGGAACACTGAAGCTTTCTTA.

This clonotype has more than one count but fewer than ten. The rearrangement links TRBV7-8 to TRBJ2-3; D is ambiguous. Between the trimmed V and J ends, which lost 0 bases and 7 bases, there was a span of 8 bases. The germline gives CDR1 SGHVS, CDR2 FQNEAQ. The CDR3 runs to 13 residues. CDR3 in amino acids: CASSLALEYTQYF. DNA of the CDR3: TGTGCCAGCAGCTTAGCGCTTGAGTATACGCAGTATTTT.

This clonotype showed up many times. This chain connects TRBV5-1 to TRBJ2-7; the D gene could be TRBD1 or TRBD2 (5 bases each). Germline CDR1 and CDR2: SGHRS and YFSETQ. Trimming left V 0 bases short and J 6 bases short, with 13 bases between. The CDR3 has 14 residues. CDR3 loop: CASSLERSGGEQYF. CDR3 DNA sequence: TGCGCCAGCAGCTTGGAGAGGTCTGGGGGCGAGCAGTACTTC.

This clonotype was seen many times. V is TRBV6-1 and J is TRBJ1-4; unclear D gene. V was trimmed by 5 bases and J by 5 bases, leaving 9 bases between them. Looked up from germline, CDR1 is MNHNS and CDR2 is SASEGT. This CDR3 comprises 13 residues. The CDR3, as DNA: TGTGCCAGCAGTACCAGACCCAATGAAAAACTGTTTTTT. Translated, it gives CASSTRPNEKLFF.

The gene calls are TRBV12-3 or TRBV12-4 and TRBJ2-5; D gene unclear. CDR3 size: 13 residues. The V end was cut by 3 bases, the J end by 1 base, with 6 bases between. CDR3 sequence (DNA): TGTGCCAGCAGTTTGGTGACCCAAGAGACCCAGTACTTC. As protein: CASSLVTQETQYF.

This clonotype was recorded many times. The chain has TRBV20-1 and TRBJ1-6; perhaps TRBD1 as D (5 bases). The V gene lost 6 bases and the J gene lost 5 bases, with 17 bases spanning the gap. Germline V lookup: CDR1 DFQATT, CDR2 SNEGSKA (reference sequence). CDR3 length: 15 amino acids. This CDR3 is CSALVRGFDNSPLHF. CDR3 DNA sequence: TGCAGTGCCCTAGTTCGGGGGTTCGATAATTCACCCCTCCACTTT.

Many counts were recorded for this clonotype. The rearrangement uses TRBV12-3 or TRBV12-4 and TRBJ1-2; TRBD1 matches at 12 bases. CDR3 length: 14 amino acids. After removal of 5 bases from V and 7 bases from J, the junction contained 5 bases not matched to a gene. DNA of the CDR3: TGTGCCAGCAGTCCGGGACAGGGGGCGTCTGGCTACACCTTC. Translating it yields CASSPGQGASGYTF.

CDR3 nucleotides: TGTGCCAGCAGCCCAACAGGGACGGATAGCAATCAGCCCCAGCATTTT. It codes for CASSPTGTDSNQPQHF. This chain joins TRBV5-6 and TRBJ1-5; tentatively, D is TRBD1 (6 bases). Germline values: CDR1 SGHDT, CDR2 YYEEEE. Between the trimmed V and J ends, which lost 4 bases and 0 bases, there was a span of 14 bases. The CDR3 spans 16 residues. Filled out from reference TRBV5-6 and TRBJ1-5, the complete variable domain reads DAGVTQSPTHLIKTRGQQVTLRCSPKSGHDTVSWYQQALGQGPQFIFQYYEEEERQRGNFPDRFSGHQFPNYSSELNVNALLLGDSALYLCASSPTGTDSNQPQHFGDGTRLSIL.

Only a few counts were recorded for this clonotype. The chain is built from TRBV10-3 and TRBJ1-4; D remains unclear. V was shortened by 6 bases and J by 0 bases, with 5 bases between the two germline ends. The CDR3 is made up of 13 amino acids. Germline CDR1 ENHRY, CDR2 SYGVKD. This chain's CDR3 is CAIRDSTNEKLFF. CDR3 in DNA: TGTGCCATCAGAGACTCAACTAATGAAAAACTGTTTTTT.

The chain couples TRBV4-1 to TRBJ1-5; no clear D gene. Germline CDR1 reads MGHRA; CDR2 reads YSYEKL. This CDR3 region has 15 residues. V shed 3 bases and J shed 7 bases, with 16 bases lying between them. Here the CDR3 DNA reads TGCGCCAGCAGCCAGATATACGGGGTCGGGCAGCCCCAGCATTTT. The encoded protein is CASSQIYGVGQPQHF.

This clonotype was seen at least ten times. The chain employs TRBV11-3 and TRBJ2-1, with a tentative D call TRBD1 (5 bases). V gave up 1 base and J gave up 5 bases, with 21 bases separating them. The germline gives CDR1 SGHNT, CDR2 YENEEA. The CDR3 length is 18 residues. The CDR3 bases are TGTGCCAGCAGCTTAGGGACATACAGGTCCCCTCGGGACAATGAGCAGTTCTTC. As protein: CASSLGTYRSPRDNEQFF.

This chain links TRBV27 with TRBJ1-2; 11 nucleotides agree with TRBD1. This CDR3 has 15 residues. J gave up 5 bases and V 3 bases, and 5 bases lay outside the gene matches. Germline V CDR1 and CDR2: MNHEY, SMNVEV (reference sequence). DNA of the CDR3: TGTGCCAGCAGTTTTGAGGGACAGGGGGTTTATGGCTACACCTTC. As protein: CASSFEGQGVYGYTF.

This clonotype was observed a few times. The CDR3 sequence: CASSPRYATGQNTEAFF. The CDR3 DNA reads TGTGCCAGCAGCCCCCGTTATGCGACGGGACAGAACACTGAAGCTTTCTTT. The chain combines TRBV9 with TRBJ1-1; D perhaps matches TRBD1 (6 bases). In germline, CDR1 is SGDLS, CDR2 YYNGEE. V shed 4 bases and J shed 1 base, with 20 bases lying between them. This CDR3 spans 17 amino acids.

The V and J genes are TRBV19 and TRBJ1-1, with a possible D match to TRBD1 (5 bases). Per the germline V gene, CDR1 is LNHDA and CDR2 is SQIVND (reference sequence). V was pared by 5 bases and J by 4 bases, with 17 bases between. This CDR3 has 15 residues. The CDR3 sequence: CASSPGGRVRTEAFF. The CDR3 region has the DNA TGTGCCAGTAGTCCCGGGGGGAGGGTCCGCACTGAAGCTTTCTTT.

In this sample, this clonotype turned up a few times. The rearrangement links TRBV7-9 to TRBJ2-3; 14 bases fit TRBD2. Germline V gene lookup returns CDR1 SEHNR and CDR2 FQNEAQ (reference sequence). Trimming cost V 8 bases and J 9 bases; bases outside gene matches: 13. The CDR3 contains 16 residues. CDR3 region: CASYFHRGLAGDTQYF. The CDR3 region has the DNA TGTGCCAGCTACTTTCATCGGGGACTAGCGGGGGACACGCAGTATTTT.

This clonotype appeared a few times. As DNA, the CDR3 is TGCAGTGCTAGAGGAGGGGACGGGTATAGCAATCAGCCCCAGCATTTT. Translating gives CSARGGDGYSNQPQHF. The V and J genes are TRBV20-1 and TRBJ1-5, with a possible D match to TRBD1 (5 bases). Germline assignment: CDR1 DFQATT and CDR2 SNEGSKA (reference sequence). The CDR3 consists of 16 residues. Trimming took 1 base from V and 0 from J, leaving 13 bases between them.

This clonotype showed up many times. The CDR3 nucleotides read TGTGCCAGCAGTGACGGAACTAGCTCCTACGAGCAGTACTTC. This sequence encodes CASSDGTSSYEQYF. The genes are TRBV6-1 and TRBJ2-7; weak D call: TRBD2 (5 bases). There are 14 residues in the CDR3. With 3 bases removed from V and 0 bases from J, the gap between germline ends came to 9 bases. Germline-derived CDR1 and CDR2 are MNHNS and SASEGT.

There are many counts of this clonotype. The rearrangement uses TRBV7-2 and TRBJ2-3; no clear D gene. Germline CDR1 and CDR2: SGHTA and FQGNSA. The ends were cut back, 7 bases at V and 5 bases at J, with 10 bases in the middle. There are 12 residues in the CDR3. The CDR3 DNA is TGTGCCAGCACCCTTATTAGAGATACGCAGTATTTT. It is translated as CASTLIRDTQYF.

This clonotype was seen repeatedly, ten times or more. This chain uses TRBV28 with TRBJ2-1, with 8 bases matching TRBD1. J lost 7 bases, V lost 6 bases, and 8 bases had no gene match. In germline, CDR1 is MDHEN, CDR2 SYDVKM. The CDR3 extends over 14 amino acids. Here the CDR3 reads CASSPWTGLNEQFF. CDR3 in DNA: TGTGCCAGCAGCCCCTGGACAGGGTTGAATGAGCAGTTCTTC.

Ten or more counts support this clonotype. The rearrangement joins TRBV12-3 or TRBV12-4 to TRBJ1-5; tentatively, D is TRBD1 (5 bases). Between the trimmed V and J ends, which lost 3 bases and 4 bases, there was a span of 10 bases. The length of the CDR3 is 14 residues. The chain's CDR3 is CASSFLGGNQPQHF. The CDR3 bases are TGTGCCAGCAGTTTTCTTGGGGGTAATCAGCCCCAGCATTTT.

In this sample, this clonotype turned up many times. The CDR3 is CAISGIATDTQYF. The CDR3 nucleotides are TGTGCCATCAGTGGTATAGCAACAGATACGCAGTATTTT. V and J are TRBV10-3 and TRBJ2-3; D gene ambiguous. Germline V gives CDR1 ENHRY, CDR2 SYGVKD. This CDR3 spans 13 amino acids. The V end lost 4 bases, the J end lost 3 bases, and 8 bases lay between the germline ends.

The table lists this clonotype with many counts. The DNA for the CDR3 is TGCAGTGCTAGACAATATAGCAATCAGCCCCAGCATTTT. Protein product: CSARQYSNQPQHF. This chain joins TRBV20-1 and TRBJ1-5; no definite D call. Germline values: CDR1 DFQATT, CDR2 SNEGSKA (reference sequence). Between the trimmed V and J ends, which lost 2 bases and 0 bases, there was a span of 5 bases. The CDR3 contains 13 residues.

Turning to this clonotype: A much more abundant neighbour one base away suggests this may be a read error. The CDR3 DNA sequence: TGTGCCAGCAGTCTCACCACCGGGACAGGTTATTCAAGGAACAATGAGCAGTTCTTC. This gives the protein CASSLTTGTGYSRNNEQFF. This rearrangement joins TRBV6-2 or TRBV6-3 to TRBJ2-1, with TRBD1 matching 8 bases. V was clipped by 5 bases and J by 5 bases; unmatched bases: 20. Germline values: CDR1 MNHEY, CDR2 SVGEGT. The CDR3 totals 19 residues.

This clonotype has at least ten counts. The chain joins TRBV15 to TRBJ1-5; 8 nucleotides agree with TRBD1. This CDR3 comprises 15 residues. The germline V gene has CDR1 LNHNV and CDR2 YYDKDF (reference sequence). V dropped 5 bases and J dropped 2; count of bases not matched to a gene: 5. The CDR3 sequence: CATSLDRVGNQPQHF. As DNA, the CDR3 is TGTGCCACCAGCTTGGACAGGGTTGGCAATCAGCCCCAGCATTTT.

Turning to this clonotype: This sequence may be a read error, since a much larger clone differs from it by one base. This rearrangement joins TRBV7-6 to TRBJ2-6; no firm D call. This CDR3 has 19 residues. The germline CDR1 and CDR2 sequences are SGHVS and FNYEAQ. In nucleotides, the CDR3 is TGTACCAGCAGCTTACTGGTTGGTCCCGTTCTCTCTGGGGCCAACGTCCTGACTTTC. This translates into CTSSLLVGPVLSGANVLTF.